The TCR beta chain under discussion was sequenced for a study of blood T cell repertoires in COVID-19. Study overall: COVID-19 samples collected from the United States, Italy and Spain covered acute and convalescent phases.

Patients in Seattle were enrolled during active infection, then followed longitudinally. Clones were read by immunoSEQ multiplex PCR, and TCRdb kept only the in-frame ones, dropping some. In the table there are tens of thousands of clones, approximately 80% of which are singletons. The CDR3 totals 18 residues. This clone was detected only once. The J gene is TRBJ1-1, the V gene TRBV1; the listed D gene, TRBD1, was not tested against the DNA. TRBV1 is labeled a pseudogene. The TCR sequence derives from a woman older than 75 with COVID-19, enrolled during active disease. Sequencing used peripheral blood. In DNA form, the CDR3 reads TGCACCAGCAGCCAAGAGCAACTCACAGGGGGCCGGAACACTGAAGCTTTCTTT. It codes for CTSSQEQLTGGRNTEAFF.